This T cell receptor beta chain was captured in a study of vaccination and CD4 T cells after COVID-19. Comments on this clonotype: Its antigen is currently unknown.

The assay that was used to sequence DNA from cultured CD4+ T cells was the Oncomine TCR Beta short-read assay. TCRdb recomputed calls from the PCR reads with MiXCR, one row per CDR3 protein. The sample lists about 11,000 distinct CDR3 sequences, roughly two thirds occurring once. The treatment was: approximately nine-day PBMC culture with coronavirus spike peptide pools or control peptides (ViraFEST assay). The CDR3 is made up of 18 amino acids. Germline loops: CDR1 SGHVS, CDR2 FQNEAQ. V lost 3 bases to trimming and J lost 2 bases; unmatched junction nucleotides: 10. This TCR was sampled from a human donor who had recovered from COVID-19. Input material: CD4+ T cells from blood, cultured in vitro. The chain is built from TRBV7-8 and TRBJ2-3, with TRBD2 identical over 11 bases. The CDR3 reads CASSFEDGTSGDTDTQYF. For the CDR3, the DNA is TGTGCCAGCAGCTTCGAAGACGGGACTAGCGGAGACACAGATACGCAGTATTTT.